A selection of T cell receptor beta chains follows, all from one sample in a study of cytomegalovirus exposure and HLA in healthy donors. TCRdb keeps only in-frame clones here, not all; method: immunoSEQ multiplex PCR. The sample comprises tens of thousands of clones, around 92% of which are singletons, and roughly 0.74% rests with the top ten. The material sequenced was PBMCs. The receptors were gathered from a man aged 18 to 30 in good health and CMV-seronegative. Each CDR3 is given with its conserved first and last residue. Rows may omit the clone size; those that give it use once, few, many or a size class.

j_gene | abundance | v_gene | CDR3aa
TRBJ1-3 | NA | TRBV18 | CASSPSTVSSGNTIYF
TRBJ1-5 | NA | TRBV19 | CASSDRGLPQHF
TRBJ1-2 | NA | TRBV7-9 | CASSLAGEVTNYGYTF
TRBJ1-2 | once | TRBV5-1 | CASSQGYNYGYTF
TRBJ2-7 | once | TRBV27 | CASSPTGTGTKYF
TRBJ1-6 | NA | TRBV5-8 | CASSLVWQGGSPLHF
TRBJ2-7 | NA | TRBV6-5 | CASGVGGASEQYF
TRBJ1-1 | NA | TRBV29-1 | CSVGQAYTEAFF
TRBJ2-7 | few | TRBV2 | CASSRGMVDEQYF
TRBJ2-3 | NA | TRBV7-9 | CASSSSGKNTDTQYF
TRBJ1-1 | once | TRBV19 | CASSPNQGAKMNTEAFF
TRBJ2-5 | NA | TRBV10-1 | CATSPDWEGTQYF
TRBJ1-5 | NA | TRBV13 | CASSLYNQPQHF
TRBJ2-7 | NA | TRBV6-4 | CASTDREIKQYF
TRBJ1-2 | NA | TRBV25-1 | CATSSGRPYYGYTF
TRBJ1-4 | NA | TRBV4-1 | CASSPALSRGSYNEKLFF
TRBJ2-7 | NA | TRBV18 | CASSPGTGVEQYF
TRBJ2-7 | few | TRBV19 | CASSMGSYEQYF
TRBJ1-3 | few | TRBV4-2 | CASSLSRFSGNTIYF
TRBJ1-1 | NA | TRBV2 | CASSERALNTEAFF
TRBJ2-2 | NA | TRBV27 | CASSRQGGTGELFF
TRBJ1-2 | NA | TRBV5-1 | CASSAGQGDYGYTF
TRBJ1-4 | NA | TRBV19 | CASSIDRINEKLFF
TRBJ2-7 | NA | TRBV19 | CASSKGHSTYEQYF
TRBJ1-2 | NA | TRBV9 | CASSNRGNYGYTF
TRBJ2-7 | once | TRBV5-1 | CASSLTTSGGPYEQYF
TRBJ1-3 | once | TRBV5-6 | CASSLVSHGSGNTIYF
TRBJ1-1 | NA | TRBV30 | CAWSVGGDTEAFF
TRBJ2-7 | NA | TRBV6-6 | CASSSGPAATYEQYF
TRBJ2-3 | NA | TRBV19 | CASVSGGAIDTQYF
TRBJ2-1 | NA | TRBV25-1 | CASSRSGGPYNEQFF
TRBJ2-3 | NA | TRBV5-8 | CASRSLAGSQDTQYF
TRBJ2-1 | NA | TRBV27 | CASSFTGTSGDNEQFF
TRBJ2-7 | NA | TRBV7-9 | CASSSDSSRYEQYF
TRBJ1-2 | once | TRBV5-1 | CASSTLGTGYGYTF
TRBJ2-5 | NA | TRBV11-3 | CASSSGTGQETQYF
TRBJ1-2 | NA | TRBV10-2 | CASSELGQGYGYTF
TRBJ2-2 | NA | TRBV5-8 | CASSLEQILNTGELFF
TRBJ2-7 | NA | TRBV7-9 | CASSPKDSYEQYF
TRBJ1-2 | NA | TRBV5-1 | CASSPGQGTGYTF
TRBJ2-7 | NA | TRBV7-2 | CASSLPGLPYEQYF
TRBJ2-1 | NA | TRBV5-1 | CASGGAVNEQFF
TRBJ2-5 | NA | TRBV15 | CATSRGSGETQYF
TRBJ1-2 | NA | TRBV5-1 | CASSFRVSDGYTF
TRBJ1-1 | NA | TRBV11-2 | CASSLAGPRNTEAFF
TRBJ2-1 | NA | TRBV6-5 | CASSLTDSSYNEQFF
TRBJ1-5 | NA | TRBV11-2 | CASSSGQGQVNQPQHF
TRBJ1-1 | few | TRBV10-2 | CASRIRQGEPNTEAFF
TRBJ2-7 | NA | TRBV28 | CASSLGTAGFYEQYF
TRBJ1-2 | NA | TRBV7-9 | CASSLGQGIYGYTF
TRBJ1-1 | NA | TRBV29-1 | CSVAGLQGTEAFF
TRBJ2-1 | NA | TRBV9 | CASSVGTSNEQFF
TRBJ2-7 | NA | TRBV4-3 | CASSQDLGGEGYEQYF
TRBJ2-5 | NA | TRBV5-1 | CASSRISGSQETQYF
TRBJ1-1 | NA | TRBV7-2 | CASSLTGPNTEAFF